Each of the 20 T cell receptor beta chains below was sequenced from the same sample in a study of CD4+ T cells in melanoma (dated by TCRdb to between 2021 and 2024). To prepare the library, the immunoSEQ multiplex PCR assay was applied. Not all clones reach the TCRdb copy of this immuneACCESS table, which keeps in-frame sequences only. Checked studies attribute under half of the gap to unresolved V genes and leave the rest unexplained. A total of around 100,000 clones appear in this sample, 80% to 95% of them only once. The top ten hold about 3.5% of the sample. Sequencing was done on a sample of peripheral blood. These receptors all come from a human donor with melanoma.

The CDR3 bases are TGTGCCAGCAGCTTCCCCAGGGGAAGAGATAATTCACCCCTCCACTTT. Its translation: CASSFPRGRDNSPLHF. The rearrangement joins TRBV7-2 to TRBJ1-6, with D perhaps TRBD1 (6 bases). Germline V CDR1 and CDR2: SGHTA, FQGNSA. The length of the CDR3 is 16 residues. V was cut by 3 bases and J by 5 bases, with 14 bases left in between.

This chain links TRBV6-6 with TRBJ2-1; D is perhaps TRBD1 (6 bases). From germline, CDR1 is MNHNY and CDR2 SVGAGI (reference sequence). This CDR3 is built from 14 residues. The V gene lost 7 bases and the J gene lost 8 bases, with 18 bases spanning the gap. In nucleotides, the CDR3 is TGTGCCAGCACAGGGGACAACCTAGACCATGAGCAGTTCTTC. Translation gives CASTGDNLDHEQFF.

This clone was picked up a small number of times. This chain uses TRBV6-8 with TRBJ2-2; D call uncertain. Trimming took 8 bases from V and 5 from J, leaving 6 bases between them. Germline assignment: CDR1 MNHGY and CDR2 SAAAGT. CDR3 length: 11 amino acids. CDR3 DNA: TGTGCCAGCCGAGCAACCGGGGAGCTGTTTTTT. Amino acid sequence: CASRATGELFF.

This chain joins TRBV15 and TRBJ2-7, with TRBD1 matching 7 bases. Trimming took 4 bases from V and 4 from J; bases not matched to a gene: 4. CDR1 is LNHNV and CDR2 is YYDKDF in the germline V gene (reference sequence). The CDR3 totals 13 residues. The CDR3 nucleotides read TGTGCCACCAGCAAGGGGGCGCAATACGAGCAGTACTTC. Amino acid sequence: CATSKGAQYEQYF.

V gene TRBV19 combines with J gene TRBJ2-5; D gene unclear. Between the trimmed V and J ends, which lost 5 bases and 1 base, there was a span of 11 bases. Germline V CDR1 and CDR2: LNHDA, SQIVND (reference sequence). This CDR3 comprises 14 residues. In DNA form, the CDR3 reads TGTGCCAGTAGTTTCCTCGGCAGCCAAGAGACCCAGTACTTC. It yields the protein CASSFLGSQETQYF.

This chain links TRBV7-8 with TRBJ2-1, with D uncertain. The germline CDR1 and CDR2 sequences are SGHVS and FQNEAQ. V shed 1 base and J shed 6 bases, with 10 bases lying between them. The CDR3 spans 14 residues. As DNA, the CDR3 is TGTGCCAGCAGCTTAGAGCCCTACGTCAATGAGCAGTTCTTC. Protein: CASSLEPYVNEQFF.

V is TRBV27 and J is TRBJ2-7, with D unresolved. V was clipped by 3 bases and J by 4 bases, with 4 bases between them. Germline CDR1 and CDR2: MNHEY and SMNVEV (reference sequence). This CDR3 is built from 11 residues. In DNA form, the CDR3 reads TGTGCCAGCAGTTTTATGTACGAGCAGTACTTC. Its translation: CASSFMYEQYF.

The V call is TRBV10-3, the J call TRBJ1-2; D may be TRBD1 (5 bases). CDR3 length: 15 residues. Germline V gene lookup returns CDR1 ENHRY and CDR2 SYGVKD. The ends were cut back, 2 bases at V and 5 bases at J, with 15 bases in the middle. The CDR3 DNA reads as TGTGCCATCAGTGAGCTGGGGGGGGACCTGTATGGCTACACCTTC. As protein: CAISELGGDLYGYTF.

The V call is TRBV4-1, the J call TRBJ2-1, with TRBD2 matching over 10 bases. Trimming at V came to 1 base and at J to 3 bases, leaving 6 bases not matched to a gene. In germline, CDR1 is MGHRA, CDR2 YSYEKL. CDR3 length: 17 amino acids. The DNA of the CDR3 is TGCGCCAGCAGCCAAGCGCCTAGCGGGAGACGCTACAATGAGCAGTTCTTC. This gives the protein CASSQAPSGRRYNEQFF.

The V and J genes are TRBV13 and TRBJ1-1; D ambiguous. The CDR3 loop spans 14 amino acids. The V gene's germline CDR1 is PRHDT and CDR2 FYEKMQ (reference sequence). Trimming pared 3 bases from V and 3 bases from J, leaving 11 bases between. The CDR3 loop reads CASSFWEEDTEAFF. In DNA form, the CDR3 reads TGTGCCAGCAGCTTCTGGGAGGAAGACACTGAAGCTTTCTTT.

The chain uses TRBV4-3 and TRBJ1-4; 8 nucleotides match TRBD1. In germline, CDR1 is LGHNA, CDR2 YSLEER. After removal of 0 bases from V and 5 bases from J, the junction contained 2 bases not matched to a gene. The CDR3 covers 15 residues. The CDR3 DNA reads TGCGCCAGCAGCCAAGAGGACAGGGTAAATGAAAAACTGTTTTTT. It encodes CASSQEDRVNEKLFF.

The chain links TRBV27 to TRBJ1-2; no definite D call. Trimming took off 0 bases at V and 0 bases at J, with 8 bases between the two ends. Germline CDR1 reads MNHEY; CDR2 reads SMNVEV (reference sequence). This CDR3 is 15 amino acids long. The CDR3 nucleotides are TGTGCCAGCAGTTTATCGGGGTTTGCTAACTATGGCTACACCTTC. Its protein is CASSLSGFANYGYTF.

This chain uses TRBV4-1 with TRBJ2-2; D not certain. Looked up from germline, CDR1 is MGHRA and CDR2 is YSYEKL. This CDR3 contains 14 residues. V dropped 2 bases and J dropped 0 bases, with 4 bases sitting between them. The CDR3, as DNA: TGCGCCAGCAGCCAACAATCGAACACCGGGGAGCTGTTTTTT. Amino acids: CASSQQSNTGELFF.

The J gene is TRBJ2-5, the V gene TRBV18; 11 bases agree with TRBD2. In germline, CDR1 is KGHSH, CDR2 LQKENI. This CDR3 is 14 amino acids long. The J segment lost 4 bases and the V segment lost 6 bases, leaving 4 bases of the junction unmatched. CDR3 DNA: TGTGCCAGCTCTCTTGGACTAGCGGGAGAGACCCAGTACTTC. The encoded protein is CASSLGLAGETQYF.

V is TRBV5-5 and J is TRBJ1-5; D unresolved. This CDR3 has 14 residues. The V gene's germline CDR1 is SGHKS and CDR2 YYEKEE (reference sequence). V dropped 4 bases and J dropped 2 bases, with 10 bases sitting between them. CDR3 DNA sequence: TGTGCCAGCAGCCCCCCGGAAGGCAATCAGCCCCAGCATTTT. It encodes CASSPPEGNQPQHF.

This clone was counted once. The chain combines TRBV7-9 with TRBJ2-5; 10 nucleotides line up with TRBD2. The CDR3 length is 16 residues. Germline-derived CDR1 and CDR2 are SEHNR and FQNEAQ (reference sequence). Unmatched junction bases numbered 8, after V lost 5 bases and J lost 2 bases. CDR3 nucleotide sequence: TGTGCCAGCAGCACCTCAGCGGGAGGGCAGCAAGAGACCCAGTACTTC. Its translation: CASSTSAGGQQETQYF. Based on the CDR3 plus reference TRBV7-9 and TRBJ2-5, the full variable domain is DTGVSQNPRHKITKRGQNVTFRCDPISEHNRLYWYRQTLGQGPEFLTYFQNEAQLEKSRLLSDRFSAERPKGSFSTLEIQRTEQGDSAMYLCASSTSAGGQQETQYFGPGTRLLVL.

The chain has TRBV5-1 and TRBJ2-7, with D perhaps matching TRBD1 (5 bases). This CDR3 is built from 15 residues. The V gene lost 0 bases and the J gene lost 0 bases, with 10 bases spanning the gap. Germline V lookup: CDR1 SGHRS, CDR2 YFSETQ. The CDR3 nucleotides read TGCGCCAGCAGCTTGGCAGGGTTGAGCTCCTACGAGCAGTACTTC. It yields the protein CASSLAGLSSYEQYF.

V gene TRBV7-2 combines with J gene TRBJ2-7; maybe TRBD1 (5 bases). V lost 5 bases to trimming and J lost 2 bases, with 13 bases between them. There are 14 residues in the CDR3. Per the germline V gene, CDR1 is SGHTA and CDR2 is FQGNSA. CDR3 nucleotides: TGTGCCAGCAGCATTGGTACAGGACCCTACGAGCAGTACTTC. Translating it yields CASSIGTGPYEQYF.

This rearrangement joins TRBV4-3 to TRBJ2-5; D uncertain. This CDR3 spans 13 amino acids. V was pared by 4 bases and J by 0 bases, with 6 bases between. Looked up from germline, CDR1 is LGHNA and CDR2 is YSLEER. CDR3 DNA: TGCGCCAGCAGCCTGGAGTACCAAGAGACCCAGTACTTC. Translation gives CASSLEYQETQYF.

V usage is TRBV4-1 and J usage is TRBJ2-5, with a tentative D call TRBD2 (5 bases). The V end lost 1 base, the J end lost 5 bases, and 8 bases lay between the germline ends. The length of the CDR3 is 13 residues. Germline V gene sequence: CDR1 MGHRA, CDR2 YSYEKL. The CDR3 sequence is CASSQGLTETQYF. The CDR3 DNA reads TGCGCCAGCAGCCAAGGACTAACGGAGACCCAGTACTTC.